This passage covers 10 T cell receptor beta chains from one sample sequenced in a study of blood T cells in healthy people across ages. Combining a sample-barcoded 5' primer with a J-beta primer mix, a second PCR ran for about 6 to 11 cycles. TCRdb re-called the 5' RACE reads through MiXCR, storing one row per CDR3 protein. Seen here are about 1.5 million distinct CDR3 sequences, approximately 42% observed once, and the top ten hold approximately 4.1%. The specimen was blood. Every receptor here comes from a woman aged 18 to 35 in good health.

This clonotype has ten or more counts. This chain links TRBV6-6 with TRBJ2-3, with no clear D. Deletions cut 1 base from V and 3 bases from J, with 5 bases between. The CDR3 is 13 amino acids. CDR1 is MNHNY, CDR2 SVGAGI, per germline (reference sequence). The CDR3 here is CASSYWLTDTQYF. CDR3 sequence (DNA): TGTGCCAGCAGTTACTGGTTGACAGATACGCAGTATTTT.

Only one count was recorded for this clonotype. The chain recombines TRBV5-1 with TRBJ2-1; 9 bases fit TRBD2. The germline CDR1 and CDR2 sequences are SGHRS and YFSETQ. The CDR3 extends over 15 amino acids. With V trimmed by 4 bases and J by 6 bases, 8 bases remained unmatched. CDR3 sequence: CASSLIAGESNEQFF. The DNA for the CDR3 is TGCGCCAGCAGCCTCATAGCGGGAGAGTCCAATGAGCAGTTCTTC. The full variable domain, in which reference TRBV5-1 and TRBJ2-1 provide the parts outside the CDR3, is KAGVTQTPRYLIKTRGQQVTLSCSPISGHRSVSWYQQTPGQGLQFLFEYFSETQRNKGNFPGRFSGRQFSNSRSEMNVSTLELGDSALYLCASSLIAGESNEQFFGPGTRLTVL.

Only a few counts were recorded for this clonotype. The chain carries TRBV11-2 and TRBJ2-7, with no clear D. The DNA end is more similar to TRBJ2-5, so the J call may be wrong. There are 15 residues in the CDR3. CDR1 SGHAT and CDR2 FQNNGV come from the germline V gene. The CDR3 DNA follows: TGTGCCAGCAGCTTCGAACCCGGAGACCAAGAGACCCAGTACTTC. Translated: CASSFEPGDQETQYF.

The chain links TRBV4-2 to TRBJ2-7; maybe TRBD1 (5 bases). V was shortened by 0 bases and J by 0 bases, with 9 bases between the two germline ends. The CDR3 totals 15 residues. CDR1 and CDR2 from the germline V gene are LGHNA and YNFKEQ. CDR3 amino acids: CASSQEQVSSYEQYF. The CDR3 DNA sequence: TGTGCCAGCAGCCAAGAACAGGTCAGCTCCTACGAGCAGTACTTC.

The chain employs TRBV29-1 and TRBJ2-5; D perhaps matches TRBD2 (5 bases). V dropped 3 bases and J dropped 5 bases, with 16 bases sitting between them. The CDR3 is 14 amino acids. The germline gives CDR1 SQVTM, CDR2 ANQGSEA. In nucleotides, the CDR3 is TGCAGCGTTGAGCGGACTGGACCGGGGGAGACCCAGTACTTC. Translating gives CSVERTGPGETQYF. The variable domain in full, with the rest retrieved from reference TRBV29-1 and TRBJ2-5, is SAVISQKPSRDICQRGTSLTIQCQVDSQVTMMFWYRQQPGQSLTLIATANQGSEATYESGFVIDKFPISRPNLTFSTLTVSNMSPEDSSIYLCSVERTGPGETQYFGPGTRLLVL.

The chain employs TRBV7-9 and TRBJ1-2; TRBD1 matches at 7 bases. Trimming took 5 bases from V and 6 from J; bases not matched to a gene: 12. The germline CDR1 and CDR2 sequences are SEHNR and FQNEAQ (reference sequence). The CDR3 is 15 amino acids. The CDR3 DNA reads as TGTGCCAGCAGCCCACAGACAGGGAGTGGGAATGGCTACACCTTC. Translated, it gives CASSPQTGSGNGYTF.

This clonotype was picked up many times. The chain has TRBV24-1 and TRBJ2-7, with unresolved D. Trimming shortened V by 5 bases and J by 1 base, and 5 bases separated the two germline ends. Germline CDR1 KGHDR, CDR2 SFDVKD. This CDR3 region has 12 residues. CDR3 bases: TGTGCCACCAGTGGGGGTTCCTACGAGCAGTACTTC. Protein: CATSGGSYEQYF.

This clonotype was found a few times. The chain combines TRBV20-1 with TRBJ1-2; D uncertain. CDR3 size: 11 residues. Trimming left V 2 bases short and J 4 bases short, with 5 bases between. Germline loops: CDR1 DFQATT, CDR2 SNEGSKA (reference sequence). This CDR3 is CSARRPYGYTF. The CDR3 DNA follows: TGCAGTGCTAGACGGCCCTATGGCTACACCTTC.

As for this clonotype: The junction differs from germline at one of its ends, possibly a read error. The rearrangement links TRBV12-3 or TRBV12-4 to TRBJ1-1; weak D call: TRBD1 (5 bases). This CDR3 has 14 amino acids. CDR3 sequence: CAGSLAGMNTEVFF. For the CDR3, the DNA is TGTGCCGGCAGTTTAGCAGGGATGAACACTGAAGTTTTCTTT.

This clonotype was picked up a small number of times. The J gene is TRBJ1-5, the V gene TRBV20-1; 7 bases are a match to TRBD1. Germline assignment: CDR1 DFQATT and CDR2 SNEGSKA (reference sequence). There are 14 residues in the CDR3. Losses at the gene ends were 6 bases for V and 6 bases for J; bases not matched to a gene: 11. The CDR3 DNA reads TGCAGTGCCCCCGGGACATCAGGGGGTCAGCCCCAGCATTTT. Encoded protein: CSAPGTSGGQPQHF.